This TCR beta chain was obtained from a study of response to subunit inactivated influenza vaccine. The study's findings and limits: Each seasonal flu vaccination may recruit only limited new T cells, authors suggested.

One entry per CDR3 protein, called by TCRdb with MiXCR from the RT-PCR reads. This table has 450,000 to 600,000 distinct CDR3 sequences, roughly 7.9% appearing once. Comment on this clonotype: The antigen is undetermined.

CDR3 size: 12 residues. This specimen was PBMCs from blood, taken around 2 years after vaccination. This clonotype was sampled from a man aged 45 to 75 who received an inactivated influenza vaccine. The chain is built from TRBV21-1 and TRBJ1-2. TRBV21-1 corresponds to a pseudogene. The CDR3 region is CARATDFGGYTF. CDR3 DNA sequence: TGTGCCAGGGCCACCGATTTTGGGGGCTACACCTTC.